This T cell receptor beta chain came from a study of shared clonotypes between healthy human individuals. The germline V gene encodes CDR1 ENHRY and CDR2 SYGVKD. V was clipped by 11 bases and J by 0 bases; unmatched bases: 5. The CDR3 covers 15 residues. Clones were sequenced by immunoSEQ multiplex PCR, and TCRdb holds only the in-frame ones, with some missing. The sample holds hundreds of thousands of clones, around 96% seen once. The sequence was obtained from a man aged 25-45 years in good health. The chain recombines TRBV10-3 with TRBJ2-4, with 12 bases that match TRBD2. Sequenced input: memory CD8+ T cells sorted from blood. Subset in this sample: CD45RO+ cells pooled with CCR7-negative TemRA cells. This CDR3 is CALGLAGLAKNIQYF. The CDR3 bases are TGTGCCTTGGGACTAGCGGGTCTAGCCAAAAACATTCAGTACTTC.